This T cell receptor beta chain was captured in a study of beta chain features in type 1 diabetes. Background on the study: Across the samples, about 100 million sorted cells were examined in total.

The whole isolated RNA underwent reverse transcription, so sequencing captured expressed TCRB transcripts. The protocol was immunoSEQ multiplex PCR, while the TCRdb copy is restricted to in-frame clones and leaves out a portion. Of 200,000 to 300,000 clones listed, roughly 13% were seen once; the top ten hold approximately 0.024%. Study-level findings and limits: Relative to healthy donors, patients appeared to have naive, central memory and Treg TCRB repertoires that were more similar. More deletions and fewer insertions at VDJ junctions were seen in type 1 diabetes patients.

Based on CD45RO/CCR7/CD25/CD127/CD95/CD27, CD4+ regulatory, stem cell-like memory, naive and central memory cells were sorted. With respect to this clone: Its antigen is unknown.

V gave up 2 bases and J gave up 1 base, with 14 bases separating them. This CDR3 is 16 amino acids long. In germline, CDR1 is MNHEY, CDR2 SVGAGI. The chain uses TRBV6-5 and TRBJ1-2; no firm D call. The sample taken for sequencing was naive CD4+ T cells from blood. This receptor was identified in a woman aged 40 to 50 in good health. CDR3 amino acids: CASSYRGTRYNYGYTF. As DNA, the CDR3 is TGTGCCAGCAGTTACCGCGGAACACGTTATAACTATGGCTACACCTTC.